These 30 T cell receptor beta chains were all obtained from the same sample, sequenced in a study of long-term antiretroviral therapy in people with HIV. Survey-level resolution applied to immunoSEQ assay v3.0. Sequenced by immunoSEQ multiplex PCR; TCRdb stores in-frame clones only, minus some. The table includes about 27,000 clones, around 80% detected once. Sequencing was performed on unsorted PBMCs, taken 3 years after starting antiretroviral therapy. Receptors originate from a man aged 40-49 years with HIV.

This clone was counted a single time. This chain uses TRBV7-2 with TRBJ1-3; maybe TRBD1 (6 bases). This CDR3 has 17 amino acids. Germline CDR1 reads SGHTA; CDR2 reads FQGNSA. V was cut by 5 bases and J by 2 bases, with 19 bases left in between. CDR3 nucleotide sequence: TGTGCCAGCAGCCCACGGGGGGCCTTTGTCGCTGGAAACACCATATATTTT. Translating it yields CASSPRGAFVAGNTIYF.

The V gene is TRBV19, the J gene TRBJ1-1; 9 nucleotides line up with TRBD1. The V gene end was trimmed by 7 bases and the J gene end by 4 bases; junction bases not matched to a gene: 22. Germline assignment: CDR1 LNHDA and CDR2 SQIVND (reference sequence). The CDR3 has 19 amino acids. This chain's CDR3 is CASTTLYPGTGIWSTEAFF. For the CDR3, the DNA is TGTGCCAGTACCACCCTATACCCCGGGACAGGGATTTGGAGCACTGAAGCTTTCTTT.

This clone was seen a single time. This chain's CDR3 is CASSRGDGGEKQFF. The CDR3, as DNA: TGTGCCAGCAGCCGGGGCGACGGGGGGGAAAAGCAGTTCTTC. V and J are TRBV7-3 and TRBJ2-1, with 8 bases aligning to TRBD2. This CDR3 spans 14 amino acids. CDR1 and CDR2 (germline): SGHTA, FQGTGA. J lost 11 bases, V lost 5 bases, and 11 bases had no gene match.

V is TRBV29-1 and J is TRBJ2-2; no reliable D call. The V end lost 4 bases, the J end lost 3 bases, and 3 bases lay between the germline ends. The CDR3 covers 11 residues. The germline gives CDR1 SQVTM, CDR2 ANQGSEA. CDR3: CSVGDTGELFF. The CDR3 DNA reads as TGCAGCGTTGGTGACACCGGGGAGCTGTTTTTT.

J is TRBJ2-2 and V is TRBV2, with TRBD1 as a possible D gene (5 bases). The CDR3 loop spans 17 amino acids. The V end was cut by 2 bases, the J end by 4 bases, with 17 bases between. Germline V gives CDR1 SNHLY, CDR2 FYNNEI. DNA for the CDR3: TGTGCCAGCAGTGAACCTTTAGACAGTTCCTTCACCGGGGAGCTGTTTTTT. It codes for CASSEPLDSSFTGELFF.

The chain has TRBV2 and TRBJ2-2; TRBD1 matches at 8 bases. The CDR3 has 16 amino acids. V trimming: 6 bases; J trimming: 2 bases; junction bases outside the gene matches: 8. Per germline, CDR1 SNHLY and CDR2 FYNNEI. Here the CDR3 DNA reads TGTGCCAGCAGCGAGGACAGGGAGGATAACACCGGGGAGCTGTTTTTT. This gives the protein CASSEDREDNTGELFF.

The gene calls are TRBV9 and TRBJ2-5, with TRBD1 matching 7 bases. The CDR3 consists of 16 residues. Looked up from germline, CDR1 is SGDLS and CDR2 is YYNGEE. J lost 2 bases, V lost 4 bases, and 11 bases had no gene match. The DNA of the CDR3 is TGTGCCAGCAGCCCCGGTAGGGGGCTGGAACAAGAGACCCAGTACTTC. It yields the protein CASSPGRGLEQETQYF.

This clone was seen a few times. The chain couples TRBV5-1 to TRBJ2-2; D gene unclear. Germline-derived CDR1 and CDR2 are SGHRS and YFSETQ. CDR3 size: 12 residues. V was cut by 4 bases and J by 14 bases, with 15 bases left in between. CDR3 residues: CASSLEGSFLFF. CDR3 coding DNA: TGCGCCAGCAGCCTGGAAGGTTCGTTTCTGTTTTTT. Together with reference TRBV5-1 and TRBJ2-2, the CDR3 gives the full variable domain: KAGVTQTPRYLIKTRGQQVTLSCSPISGHRSVSWYQQTPGQGLQFLFEYFSETQRNKGNFPGRFSGRQFSNSRSEMNVSTLELGDSALYLCASSLEGSFLFFGEGSRLTVL.

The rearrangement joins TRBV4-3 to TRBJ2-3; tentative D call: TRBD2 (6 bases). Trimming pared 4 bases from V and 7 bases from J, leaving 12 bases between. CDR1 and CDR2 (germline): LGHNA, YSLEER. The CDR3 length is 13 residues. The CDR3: CASSPTSSHTQYF. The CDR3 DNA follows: TGCGCCAGCAGCCCTACTAGCTCCCATACGCAGTATTTT.

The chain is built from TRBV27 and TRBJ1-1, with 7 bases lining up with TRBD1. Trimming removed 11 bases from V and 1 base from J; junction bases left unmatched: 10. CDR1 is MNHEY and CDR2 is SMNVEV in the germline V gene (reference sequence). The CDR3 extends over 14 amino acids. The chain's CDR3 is CAVGRDSGNTEAFF. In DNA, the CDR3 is TGTGCCGTCGGACGGGACAGCGGGAACACTGAAGCTTTCTTT.

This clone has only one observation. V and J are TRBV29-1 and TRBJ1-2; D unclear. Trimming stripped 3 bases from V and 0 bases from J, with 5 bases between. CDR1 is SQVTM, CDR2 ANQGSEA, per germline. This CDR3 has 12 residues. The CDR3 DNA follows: TGCAGCGTTGAGACCCCTAACTATGGCTACACCTTC. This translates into CSVETPNYGYTF.

The CDR3 nucleotides read TGTGCCAGCAGCTTAGTTCCCTACGAGCAGTACTTC. This translates into CASSLVPYEQYF. The V gene is TRBV7-9, the J gene TRBJ2-7; the D is unclear. Germline CDR1 SEHNR, CDR2 FQNEAQ (reference sequence). Trimming pared 1 base from V and 2 bases from J, leaving 3 bases between. This CDR3 comprises 12 residues.

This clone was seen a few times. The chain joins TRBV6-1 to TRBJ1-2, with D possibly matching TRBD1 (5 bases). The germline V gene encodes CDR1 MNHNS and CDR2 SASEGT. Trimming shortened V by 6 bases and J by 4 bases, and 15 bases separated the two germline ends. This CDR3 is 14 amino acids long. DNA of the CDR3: TGTGCCAGCAGCGCAGCCGGGACGGCCTATGGCTACACCTTC. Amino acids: CASSAAGTAYGYTF.

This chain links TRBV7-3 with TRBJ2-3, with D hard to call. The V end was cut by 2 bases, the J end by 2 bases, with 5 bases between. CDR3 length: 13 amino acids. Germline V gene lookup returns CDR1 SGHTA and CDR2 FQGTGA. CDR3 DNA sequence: TGTGCCAGCAGCTTAGGCCTCACAGATACGCAGTATTTT. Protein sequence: CASSLGLTDTQYF.

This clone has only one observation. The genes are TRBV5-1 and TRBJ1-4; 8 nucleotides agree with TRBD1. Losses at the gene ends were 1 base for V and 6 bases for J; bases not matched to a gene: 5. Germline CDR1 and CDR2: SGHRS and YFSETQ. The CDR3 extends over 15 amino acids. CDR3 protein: CASSLQGAIDEKLFF. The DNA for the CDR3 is TGCGCCAGCAGCTTGCAGGGGGCTATAGATGAAAAACTGTTTTTT.

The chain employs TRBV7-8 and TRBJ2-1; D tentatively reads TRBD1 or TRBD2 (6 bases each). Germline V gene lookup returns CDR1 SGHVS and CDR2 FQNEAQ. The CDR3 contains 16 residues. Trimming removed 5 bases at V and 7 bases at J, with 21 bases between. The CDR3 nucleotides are TGTGCCAGCAGCCACCTTGGCGGAGGGGGTTGGAATGAGCAGTTCTTC. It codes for CASSHLGGGGWNEQFF.

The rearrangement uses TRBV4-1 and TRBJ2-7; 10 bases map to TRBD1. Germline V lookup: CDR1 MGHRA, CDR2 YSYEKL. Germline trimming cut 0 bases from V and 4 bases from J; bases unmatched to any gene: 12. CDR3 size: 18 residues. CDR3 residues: CASSQDTIGPGQGYEQYF. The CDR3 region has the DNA TGCGCCAGCAGCCAAGACACAATCGGTCCGGGACAGGGGTACGAGCAGTACTTC.

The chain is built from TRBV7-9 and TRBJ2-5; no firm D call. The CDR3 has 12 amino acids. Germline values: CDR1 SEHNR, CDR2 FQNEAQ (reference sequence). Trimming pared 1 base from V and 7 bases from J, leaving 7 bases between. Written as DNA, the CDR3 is TGTGCCAGCAGCTTAGACATTTCGACCCAGTACTTC. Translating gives CASSLDISTQYF.

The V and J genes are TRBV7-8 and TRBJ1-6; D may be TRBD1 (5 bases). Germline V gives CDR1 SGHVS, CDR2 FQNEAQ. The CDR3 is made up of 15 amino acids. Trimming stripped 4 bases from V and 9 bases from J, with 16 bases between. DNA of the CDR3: TGTGCCAGCAGCTCTCGAGGGCAGGGTGGTTCACCCCTCCACTTT. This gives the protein CASSSRGQGGSPLHF.

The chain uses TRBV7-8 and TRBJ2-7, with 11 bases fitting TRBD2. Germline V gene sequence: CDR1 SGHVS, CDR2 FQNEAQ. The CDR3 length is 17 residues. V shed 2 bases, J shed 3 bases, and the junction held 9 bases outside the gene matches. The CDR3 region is CASSLSSGGIKYYEQYF. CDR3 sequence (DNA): TGTGCCAGCAGCTTATCTAGCGGGGGGATTAAATACTACGAGCAGTACTTC.

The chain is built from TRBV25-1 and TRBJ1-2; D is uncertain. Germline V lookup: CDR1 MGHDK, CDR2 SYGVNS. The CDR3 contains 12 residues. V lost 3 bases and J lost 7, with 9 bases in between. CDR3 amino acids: CASSDGLGGYTF. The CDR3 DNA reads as TGTGCCAGCAGTGATGGGCTGGGTGGCTACACCTTC.

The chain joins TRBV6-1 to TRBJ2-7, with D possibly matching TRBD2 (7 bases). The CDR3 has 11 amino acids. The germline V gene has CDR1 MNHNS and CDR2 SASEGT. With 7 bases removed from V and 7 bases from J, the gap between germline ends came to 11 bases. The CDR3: CASMGGREQYF. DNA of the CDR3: TGTGCCAGCATGGGGGGGCGGGAGCAGTACTTC.

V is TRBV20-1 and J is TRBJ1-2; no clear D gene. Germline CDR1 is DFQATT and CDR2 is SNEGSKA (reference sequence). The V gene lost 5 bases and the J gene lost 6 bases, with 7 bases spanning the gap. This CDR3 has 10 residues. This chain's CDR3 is CSAGKDGYTF. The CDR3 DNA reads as TGCAGTGCTGGAAAAGATGGCTACACCTTC.

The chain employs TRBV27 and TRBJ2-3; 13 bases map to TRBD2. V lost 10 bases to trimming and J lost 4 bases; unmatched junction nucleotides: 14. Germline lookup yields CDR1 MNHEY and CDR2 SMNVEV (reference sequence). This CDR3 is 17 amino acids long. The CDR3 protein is CAISRTSGRWGSDTQYF. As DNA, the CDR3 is TGTGCCATCTCGAGGACTAGCGGGAGATGGGGGTCAGATACGCAGTATTTT.

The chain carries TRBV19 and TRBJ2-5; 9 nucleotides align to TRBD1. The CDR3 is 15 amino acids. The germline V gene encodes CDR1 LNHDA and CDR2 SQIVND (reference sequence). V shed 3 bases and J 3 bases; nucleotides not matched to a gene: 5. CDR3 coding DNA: TGTGCCAGTAGTATGGCGGGACAGGGAAAAGAGACCCAGTACTTC. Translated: CASSMAGQGKETQYF. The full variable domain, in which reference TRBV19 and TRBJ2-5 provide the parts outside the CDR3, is DGGITQSPKYLFRKEGQNVTLSCEQNLNHDAMYWYRQDPGQGLRLIYYSQIVNDFQKGDIAEGYSVSREKKESFPLTVTSAQKNPTAFYLCASSMAGQGKETQYFGPGTRLLVL.

The CDR3 region has the DNA TGTGCCAGCAGTCGGGACGGTCTTAACACCATATATTTT. It encodes CASSRDGLNTIYF. The chain is built from TRBV6-5 and TRBJ1-3, with D tentatively TRBD1 (5 bases). In germline, CDR1 is MNHEY, CDR2 SVGAGI. The CDR3 covers 13 residues. The V end was cut by 5 bases, the J end by 7 bases, with 12 bases between.

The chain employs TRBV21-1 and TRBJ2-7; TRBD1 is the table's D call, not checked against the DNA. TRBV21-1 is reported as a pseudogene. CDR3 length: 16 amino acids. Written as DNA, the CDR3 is TGTGCCAGCAGCACCCCCGGGACAGGGGGATCCTACGAGCAGTACTTC. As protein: CASSTPGTGGSYEQYF.

CDR3 protein: CASSLAPVEGQYF. CDR3 nucleotides: TGTGCCAGCAGCTTGGCACCCGTGGAGGGCCAGTACTTC. The chain has TRBV5-5 and TRBJ2-5; D may be TRBD2 (6 bases). From germline, CDR1 is SGHKS and CDR2 YYEKEE (reference sequence). V lost 0 bases to trimming and J lost 10 bases, with 13 bases between them. The CDR3 sequence is 13 residues long.

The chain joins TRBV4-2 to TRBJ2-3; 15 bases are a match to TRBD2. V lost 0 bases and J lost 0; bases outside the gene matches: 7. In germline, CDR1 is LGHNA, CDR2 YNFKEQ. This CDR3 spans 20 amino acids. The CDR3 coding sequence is TGTGCCAGCAGCCAAGATCCCGGACTAGCGGGGGGGACTAGCACAGATACGCAGTATTTT. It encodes CASSQDPGLAGGTSTDTQYF.

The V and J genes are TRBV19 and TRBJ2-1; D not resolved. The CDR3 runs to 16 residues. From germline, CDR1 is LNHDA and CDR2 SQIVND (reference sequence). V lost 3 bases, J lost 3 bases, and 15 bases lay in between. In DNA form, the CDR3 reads TGTGCCAGTAGTATTCAGGTGGCTTTGGGCTACAATGAGCAGTTCTTC. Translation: CASSIQVALGYNEQFF.